This T cell receptor (beta chain) is drawn from a study of T cell responses to AZD1222 COVID-19 vaccine (dated by TCRdb to the early 2020s). At the level of the whole study: AZD1222 recipients with second doses at about 4 weeks or about 12 weeks were pooled, because spike-specific TCR depth and breadth did not differ between schedules. Enrollment into the trials was organized by age into subgroups of 18-55, 56-69 and 70-plus years, and those subgroups contained about 160, 30 and 59 TCR-sequenced participants, respectively. A total of just over 230 trial participants underwent TCR sequencing, of whom roughly 210 had received two doses of AZD1222 and approximately 26 had received two doses of the MenACWY control vaccine. Results and caveats for the whole study, not just this receptor: Only five to seven AZD1222 recipients were SARS-CoV-2 seropositive at baseline, limiting conclusions about previously exposed vaccinees. The vaccine-associated CD4 TCRs covered the entire spike protein, and the dominant responses fell in regions 160-218 and 743-854. Participants were mostly white British and included more females than males, and it was suggested by the authors that clonal diversity may have been underestimated. Nearly half of unique spike-specific TCRs reportedly recognized epitopes outside regions mutated in the B.1.351 and B.1.1.7 variants. Because no day 14 peak-response samples were available, the repertoires could be characterized only after the peak T cell response. Spike-specific TCR breadth and depth rose significantly after two AZD1222 doses compared with day 0 and with MenACWY recipients. The 56-69-year group was small, and its depth increase did not reach significance, likely because of low power.

With regard to this clone: Its binding antigen is unknown. Base qualities are not provided; no much larger clone lies one nucleotide away.

The CDR3 regions of human TCRbeta chains were analyzed by immunosequencing. Processing in the source paper ran as follows. Repertoire TCRs were matched against a reference library of SARS-CoV-2-specific TCRs generated with the MIRA antigen-specificity platform. Breadth was defined as the fraction of unique TCRs that were SARS-CoV-2-associated, and depth was defined as the fraction of total T cells that were SARS-CoV-2-associated. Using the MIRA data, each spike-specific TCR was mapped to the spike region that the TCR reacts to and placed in a CD4 or CD8 class. Log10-transformed breadth and depth values were compared by one-way ANOVA with Sidak's multiple comparisons tests. The clones in this table, taken by TCRdb from immuneACCESS, are in-frame only. Not every clone is retained; where verified, under half of the shortfall comes from an unresolved V gene, and the cause of the rest is unknown. V, J and clone size were drawn from that table, and D and trimming were deduced from the DNA. In all, the sample holds about 78,000 clones, and around four fifths of those were seen once. The ten most abundant clones make up about 3.1% of the sample.

CDR1 and CDR2, looked up from the germline V gene (reference sequence), are SEHNR and FQNEAQ. From the cysteine through the phenylalanine, the CDR3 covers 16 amino acids. Only CDR3 DNA is held: 48 bases, read in frame from base 1. Germline trimming: 5 bases from V, 7 bases from J; junction bases outside gene matches: 17. The sample's time point label, in plain terms: baseline before first vaccination. The vaccinee samples were drawn from two UK trials, COV001 and COV002, one of which was a single-blind randomized controlled phase 2/3 trial testing AZD1222 (ChAdOx1 nCoV-19) in healthy adults. For TCRbeta chain sequencing, PBMC samples were collected from trial participants at day 0 and at day 28 after the second dose.

The source is an adult in good health. Specimen: peripheral blood, collected on day 0 of AZD1222 vaccination. The sequence links TRBV7-9 to TRBJ2-7; 7 central nucleotides agree with TRBD1. The CDR3 region: CASSGLTGSQLREQYF. The bases are TGTGCCAGCAGCGGATTGACAGGGTCCCAACTACGTGAGCAGTACTTC.